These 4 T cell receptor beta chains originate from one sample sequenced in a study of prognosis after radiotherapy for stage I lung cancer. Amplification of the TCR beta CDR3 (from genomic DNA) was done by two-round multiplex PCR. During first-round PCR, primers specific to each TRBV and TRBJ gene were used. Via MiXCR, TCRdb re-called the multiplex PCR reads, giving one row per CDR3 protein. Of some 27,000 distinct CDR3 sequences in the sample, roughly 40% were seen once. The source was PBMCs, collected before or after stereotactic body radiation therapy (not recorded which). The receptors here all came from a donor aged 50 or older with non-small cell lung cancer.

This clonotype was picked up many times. CDR3 sequence reads: CSARLGAAQNSPLHF. The CDR3 coding sequence is TGCAGTGCTAGGCTTGGGGCGGCACAAAATTCACCCCTCCACTTT. The genes are TRBV20-1 and TRBJ1-6, with D possibly TRBD1 on 5 matching bases. V was clipped by 3 bases and J by 7 bases, with 16 bases between them. The CDR3 totals 15 residues. CDR1 is DFQATT and CDR2 is SNEGSKA in the germline V gene (reference sequence).

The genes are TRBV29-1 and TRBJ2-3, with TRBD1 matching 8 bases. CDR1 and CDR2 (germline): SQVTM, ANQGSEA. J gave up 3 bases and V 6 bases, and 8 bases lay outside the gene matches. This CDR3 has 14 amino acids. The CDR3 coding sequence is TGCAGCGTGGGATCAGGGGGCGAAACAGATACGCAGTATTTT. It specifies CSVGSGGETDTQYF.

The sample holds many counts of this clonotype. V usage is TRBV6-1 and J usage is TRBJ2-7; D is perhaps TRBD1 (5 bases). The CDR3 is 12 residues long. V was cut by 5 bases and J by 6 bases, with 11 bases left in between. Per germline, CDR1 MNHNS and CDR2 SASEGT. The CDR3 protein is CASSHRTSEQYF. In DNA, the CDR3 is TGTGCCAGCAGTCACAGGACCTCCGAGCAGTACTTC.

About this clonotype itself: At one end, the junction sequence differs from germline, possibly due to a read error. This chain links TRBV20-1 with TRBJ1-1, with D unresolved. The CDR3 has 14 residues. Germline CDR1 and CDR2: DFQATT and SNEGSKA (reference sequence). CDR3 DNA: TGCAGTGCTACCACCGGGAAGGGCGGCACTGAAGCTTTTTTT. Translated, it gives CSATTGKGGTEAFF.